This T cell receptor (beta chain) appears in the sequencing data of a study of identical twins. The germline gives CDR1 SGHTA, CDR2 FQGNSA. The CDR3 loop spans 16 amino acids. V lost 4 bases and J lost 9; bases outside the gene matches: 13. All donors comprised healthy Caucasians. MiXCR, run by TCRdb on the 5' RACE reads, gives a single entry per CDR3 protein. The data show approximately 470,000 distinct CDR3 sequences, 14% seen once. These same records also appear under a second study, on yellow fever vaccine responses in identical twins.

This chain connects TRBV7-2 to TRBJ2-2; 8 positions agree with TRBD1. The sequenced material came from CD4+ T cells sorted from blood. This sequence originates from a woman aged 18-29 years in good health. CDR3 sequence reads: CASSSHPGTGTRELFF. The CDR3 bases are TGTGCCAGCAGCTCTCACCCCGGGACAGGTACCCGGGAGCTGTTTTTT. Using reference TRBV7-2 and TRBJ2-2 for the parts outside the CDR3, the full variable domain is GAGVSQSPSNKVTEKGKDVELRCDPISGHTALYWYRQSLGQGLEFLIYFQGNSAPDKSGLPSDRFSAERTGGSVSTLTIQRTQQEDSAVYLCASSSHPGTGTRELFFGEGSRLTVL.